Included here is one T cell receptor beta chain sequence, with context. Only in-frame clones appear in the TCRdb table, and some are missing; sequencing was by immunoSEQ multiplex PCR. The sample has under 400,000 clones, about 91% seen once. V was clipped by 0 bases and J by 8 bases; unmatched bases: 5. The CDR3 totals 15 residues. Germline CDR1 reads SGHVS; CDR2 reads FQNEAQ. The sample belongs to a study of blood T cell repertoires in COVID-19. Overall study: T cells, B-cell-depleted T cells, or PBMCs provided the cDNA or gDNA that served as material.

Seattle patients were enrolled while actively infected and followed longitudinally. Sequenced material: peripheral blood. This TCR came from a young woman with COVID-19, enrolled during active disease. The rearrangement joins TRBV7-8 to TRBJ1-4, with TRBD1 identical over 8 bases. Here the CDR3 reads CASSLALTGDEKLFF. The DNA for the CDR3 is TGTGCCAGCAGCTTAGCGTTGACAGGGGACGAAAAACTGTTTTTT.